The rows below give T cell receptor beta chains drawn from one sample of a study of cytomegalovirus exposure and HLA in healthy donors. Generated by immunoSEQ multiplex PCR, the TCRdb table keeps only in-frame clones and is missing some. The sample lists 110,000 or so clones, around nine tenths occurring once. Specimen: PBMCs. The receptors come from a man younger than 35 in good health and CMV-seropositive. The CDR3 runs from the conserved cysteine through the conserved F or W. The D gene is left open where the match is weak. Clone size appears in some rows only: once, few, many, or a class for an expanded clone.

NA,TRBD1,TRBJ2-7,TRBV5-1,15,TGCGCCAGCAGCTTGGTAGCAGGGGGAAACTACGAGCAGTACTTC,CASSLVAGGNYEQYF
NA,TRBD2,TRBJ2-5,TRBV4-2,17,TGTGCCAGCAGCCAAGAGTGGCGGGGGGGCGGAAGAGAGACCCAGTACTTC,CASSQEWRGGGRETQYF
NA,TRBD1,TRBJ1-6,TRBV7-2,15,TGTGCCAGCAGCCCCCGACAGGGAGGTAATTCACCCCTCCACTTT,CASSPRQGGNSPLHF
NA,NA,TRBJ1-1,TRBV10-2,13,TGCGCCAGCAACGGGGGTATGAACACTGAAGCTTTCTTT,CASNGGMNTEAFF
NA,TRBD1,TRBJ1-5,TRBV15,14,TGTGCCACCTCCCCCGACAGGGGTAGTCAGCCCCAGCATTTT,CATSPDRGSQPQHF
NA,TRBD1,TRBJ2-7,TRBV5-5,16,TGTGCCAGCAGCTTGGGAATGATTGGGACAGACTACGAGCAGTACTTC,CASSLGMIGTDYEQYF
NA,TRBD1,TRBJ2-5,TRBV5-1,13,TGCGCCAGCAGCTTGACAGGGGGAGAGACCCAGTACTTC,CASSLTGGETQYF
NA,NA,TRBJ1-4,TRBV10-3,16,TGTGCCATCAGTGCGTATTTGGGAGGCCCTAATGAAAAACTGTTTTTT,CAISAYLGGPNEKLFF
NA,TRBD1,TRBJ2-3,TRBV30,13,TGTGCCTGGAGACAGGGGGGATCAGATACGCAGTATTTT,CAWRQGGSDTQYF
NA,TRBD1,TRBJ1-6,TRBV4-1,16,TGCGCCAGCGGGGACAGACCCAGCTCCTATAATTCACCCCTCCACTTT,CASGDRPSSYNSPLHF
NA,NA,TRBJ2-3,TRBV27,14,TGTGCCAGCAGTCCCCCGACTGCAACAGATACGCAGTATTTT,CASSPPTATDTQYF
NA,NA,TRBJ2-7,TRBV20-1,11,TGCAGTGCTAGTTACCTAGGCGAGCAGTACTTC,CSASYLGEQYF
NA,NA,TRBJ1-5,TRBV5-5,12,TGTGCCAGCAGCTTCCCAAATCAGCCCCAGCATTTT,CASSFPNQPQHF
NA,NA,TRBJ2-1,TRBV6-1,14,TGTGCCAGCAGTGAAAACTCCGAACCCAATGAGCAGTTCTTC,CASSENSEPNEQFF
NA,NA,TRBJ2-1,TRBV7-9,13,TGTGCCAGCAGCTTAGGAAGTCGGAATGAGCAGTTCTTC,CASSLGSRNEQFF
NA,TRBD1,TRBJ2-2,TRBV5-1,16,TGCGCCAGCAGCTCCCGGGACAGGGTCCTTACCGGGGAGCTGTTTTTT,CASSSRDRVLTGELFF
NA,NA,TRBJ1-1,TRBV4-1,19,TGCGCCAGCAGCCAAGACTCTGGGCGGTTGGCAGGGCGGAACACTGAAGCTTTCTTT,CASSQDSGRLAGRNTEAFF
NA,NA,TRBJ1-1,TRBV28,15,TGTGCCAGCAGTTTAAGGGGGGGGCCTTCCGGATGGGCTTTCTTT,CASSLRGGPSGWAFF
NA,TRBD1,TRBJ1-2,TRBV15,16,TGTGCCACCAGCCCCCCTGGACAGGGGGCTTATTTCGGCTACACCTTC,CATSPPGQGAYFGYTF
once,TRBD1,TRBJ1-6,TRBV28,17,TGTGCCAGCAGACCTCAGGGACAGCAGACCTATAATTCACCCCTCCACTTT,CASRPQGQQTYNSPLHF
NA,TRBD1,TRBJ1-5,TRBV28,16,TGTGCCAGCAGGGAAGTGGGGACAGGGGTGTCTCAGCCCCAGCATTTT,CASREVGTGVSQPQHF
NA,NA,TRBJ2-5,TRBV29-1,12,TGCAGCGTCTCGGACAGAGAAGAGACCCAGTACTTC,CSVSDREETQYF